Listed below are T cell receptor beta chains from one sample, sequenced in a study of blood T cell repertoires in COVID-19. Sequenced by immunoSEQ multiplex PCR; TCRdb stores in-frame clones only, minus some. The sample lists about 190,000 clones, around 83% seen once, with roughly 25% in the top ten. The sequenced sample was PBMCs or T cells enriched from blood (not recorded which). These TCRs come from a middle-aged woman in a cohort exposed to, infected with or recovered from COVID-19 (not recorded which). CDR3s include the opening cysteine and the closing phenylalanine or tryptophan. The D gene is left open where the match is weak. Rows may omit the clone size; those that give it use once, few, many or a size class.

TRBJ2-7 | TRBV2 | TRBD2 | - | TGTGCCAGCAGTGGACTAGCGGGAGGCGAGCAGTACTTC | CASSGLAGGEQYF
TRBJ1-1 | TRBV27 | - | few | TGTGCCAGCATTGCCGTGGGGAGAGACACTGAAGCTTTCTTT | CASIAVGRDTEAFF
TRBJ1-2 | TRBV28 | TRBD1 | - | TGTGCCAGCAGTTTGTACATCGTGACAGGGGGGGGCTACACCTTC | CASSLYIVTGGGYTF
TRBJ2-2 | TRBV4-2 | TRBD2 | - | TGTGCCAGCAGCCAAGAGATAGGCGGGAGAATGGACACCGGGGAGCTGTTTTTT | CASSQEIGGRMDTGELFF
TRBJ1-2 | TRBV7-9 | - | - | TGTGCCAGCAGCCCCCGGCCCGTCAGGGATGGCTACACCTTC | CASSPRPVRDGYTF
TRBJ1-1 | TRBV27 | - | - | TGTGCCAGCAGCAGGCGGGGGATGAACACTGAAGCTTTCTTT | CASSRRGMNTEAFF
TRBJ1-1 | TRBV5-1 | - | once | TGCGCCAGCTCTCTCAGGGTACAAACTGAAGCTTTCTTT | CASSLRVQTEAFF
TRBJ1-2 | TRBV30 | TRBD1 | - | TGTGCCTGGAGTGCATCACAGGGGGCGGGCTACACCTTC | CAWSASQGAGYTF
TRBJ1-5 | TRBV7-8 | TRBD1 | - | TGTGCCAGCAGCTTATCTTCGAGACAGGGAAATCAGCCCCAGCATTTT | CASSLSSRQGNQPQHF
TRBJ2-1 | TRBV6-2/TRBV6-3 | TRBD2 | - | TGTGCCAGCAGTTCGGTAGCGGGCCCGGGCCGGAATGAGCAGTTCTTC | CASSSVAGPGRNEQFF
TRBJ1-1 | TRBV7-9 | - | - | TGTGCCAGCAGCTTAGAAGGGGGTAGGACTGAAGCTTTCTTT | CASSLEGGRTEAFF
TRBJ2-1 | TRBV18 | TRBD2 | - | TGTGCCAGCTCACTGGGGTCGGGACTAGCGTCGGGGCAGTTCTTC | CASSLGSGLASGQFF
TRBJ1-1 | TRBV4-1 | TRBD1 | - | TGCGCCAGCAGCCACGTGACAGGGGGGGGCACTGAAGCTTTCTTT | CASSHVTGGGTEAFF
TRBJ1-1 | TRBV19 | - | - | TGTGCCAGTAGTATGGGAGGGGGAGGCACTGAAGCTTTCTTT | CASSMGGGGTEAFF
TRBJ2-1 | TRBV19 | TRBD2 | once | TGTGCCAGTAGTATAAGGGTCACTCTAGCGGGTCCTTACAATGAGCAGTTCTTC | CASSIRVTLAGPYNEQFF
TRBJ2-3 | TRBV11-3 | TRBD2 | - | TGTGCCAGCAGCCCCAGGGTAGCGGGAACCACAGATACGCAGTATTTT | CASSPRVAGTTDTQYF
TRBJ2-5 | TRBV15 | TRBD1 | medium-sized | TGTGCCACCAGCAGAGATACAGGGGGCGCGGAGACCCAGTACTTC | CATSRDTGGAETQYF
TRBJ1-6 | TRBV5-1 | - | few | TGCGCCAGCAGCTTGGAATCGGGGGGCGGCTATAATTCACCCCTCCACTTT | CASSLESGGGYNSPLHF
TRBJ2-5 | TRBV19 | TRBD2 | - | TGTGCCAGTAGTTACCCAGGCGGGGGAGAACAAGAGACCCAGTACTTC | CASSYPGGGEQETQYF
TRBJ1-4 | TRBV28 | - | - | TGTGCCAGCAGTTTGCTCGGGGGGGATACTAATGAAAAACTGTTTTTT | CASSLLGGDTNEKLFF
TRBJ2-1 | TRBV6-4 | - | - | TGTGCCAGCAGTGACTCCACAGGGTGGGGTAATGAGCAGTTCTTC | CASSDSTGWGNEQFF
TRBJ2-1 | TRBV14 | TRBD2 | - | TGTGCCAGCAGCCAACTCCCCGGGACTAGCGGGCAAAACAATGAGCAGTTCTTC | CASSQLPGTSGQNNEQFF
TRBJ2-1 | TRBV5-4 | TRBD1 | - | TGTGCCAGCGCGGAGTACAGGGGGGAAGAGAATGAGCAGTTCTTC | CASAEYRGEENEQFF
TRBJ1-2 | TRBV11-2 | - | - | TGTGCCAGCAGCTTGCAGGGGATGGGCGATGGCTACACCTTC | CASSLQGMGDGYTF
TRBJ1-4 | TRBV6-4 | - | many | TGTGCCAGCAGTGACTCGTACGGGGCTAATGAAAAACTGTTTTTT | CASSDSYGANEKLFF
TRBJ2-3 | TRBV29-1 | - | - | TGCAGCGTTGAAGACTTTTATATAGACTCTAGCACAGATACGCAGTATTTT | CSVEDFYIDSSTDTQYF
TRBJ1-2 | TRBV7-2 | TRBD1 | - | TGTGCCAGCAGCGCGGGACAGGGAGGCTATGGCTACACCTTC | CASSAGQGGYGYTF
TRBJ1-2 | TRBV4-1 | TRBD1 | once | TGCGCCAGCAGCGTCCGGACAGGGTCCTCTAACTATGGCTACACCTTC | CASSVRTGSSNYGYTF
TRBJ1-1 | TRBV2 | TRBD1 | - | TGTGCCAGCAGTTGGGCAGGGGGATCGAACACTGAAGCTTTCTTT | CASSWAGGSNTEAFF
TRBJ1-1 | TRBV28 | - | once | TGTGCCAGCAGTCTGGGCCTTGACACTGAAGCTTTCTTT | CASSLGLDTEAFF
TRBJ1-2 | TRBV5-4 | - | - | TGTGCCACCCATTCCAGGGTCCAATTCTATGGCTACACCTTC | CATHSRVQFYGYTF
TRBJ2-1 | TRBV10-2 | - | - | TGCGCCAGCAGGGAATACGACTCGCCCAATGAGCAGTTCTTC | CASREYDSPNEQFF
TRBJ1-2 | TRBV9 | - | - | TGTGCCAGCAGCGACCAGGGAATCAACTATGGCTACACCTTC | CASSDQGINYGYTF
TRBJ2-7 | TRBV18 | TRBD2 | - | TGTGCCAGCTCGAAGACCGGGACTAGCGGGAACGAGCAGTACTTC | CASSKTGTSGNEQYF
TRBJ1-2 | TRBV2 | - | - | TGTGCCAGCCCGACTTACGTCTATGGCTACACCTTC | CASPTYVYGYTF
TRBJ2-2 | TRBV4-1 | TRBD1 | few | TGCGCCAGCAGCCAATCATCATGGACAGGCGGGGAGCTGTTTTTT | CASSQSSWTGGELFF
TRBJ1-1 | TRBV9 | - | - | TGTGCCAGCAGCGTAAAGGGGCAGAACACTGAAGCTTTCTTT | CASSVKGQNTEAFF
TRBJ2-7 | TRBV30 | - | - | TGTGCCTGGGCGGACGGGAGTAGTCGCCACGAGCAGTACTTC | CAWADGSSRHEQYF
TRBJ2-3 | TRBV10-1 | - | - | TGCGCCAGCAGCCCCCTTTGGGCTTCTAGCACAGATACGCAGTATTTT | CASSPLWASSTDTQYF
TRBJ1-6 | TRBV2 | TRBD1 | - | TGTGCCAGCGAGAACCGGGACAGGGGGCCGTTAACGAGTTCACCCCTCCACTTT | CASENRDRGPLTSSPLHF
TRBJ2-2 | TRBV27 | TRBD1 | - | TGTGCCAGCAGTTTCGGGACAGGGGGCACCGGGGAGCTGTTTTTT | CASSFGTGGTGELFF
TRBJ1-5 | TRBV30 | - | - | TGTGCCTGGGATTCAGGGGTGAATCAGCCCCAGCATTTT | CAWDSGVNQPQHF
TRBJ1-3 | TRBV28 | - | - | TGTGCCAGCCGTACAGGGTTAGCCGGAAACACCATATATTTT | CASRTGLAGNTIYF
TRBJ2-1 | TRBV29-1 | TRBD1 | - | TGCAGCGTTGATACAGGGGAGTACAATGAGCAGTTCTTC | CSVDTGEYNEQFF
TRBJ1-1 | TRBV6-2/TRBV6-3 | - | - | TGTGCCAGCAGTTTGGCGGCGGGCACTGAAGCTTTCTTT | CASSLAAGTEAFF